Below, one T cell receptor beta chain is given with its context. The antigen remains unidentified. The data are from a study of T cells in Graves' hyperthyroidism and ophthalmopathy. About the research overall: Pretreatment peripheral blood was obtained at initial diagnosis. Study-wide results and caveats: Most expanded thyroid clonotypes above 0.001 also appeared in blood.

This CDR3 region has 15 residues. Germline values: CDR1 SGHRS, CDR2 YFSETQ. The V gene end was trimmed by 2 bases and the J gene end by 2 bases; junction bases not matched to a gene: 2. TCR beta CDR3 regions were amplified from RNA. The study used the HTBI primer set for a first-round RT-PCR of the TCR CDR3. TCRdb re-derived calls from the multiplex PCR reads in MiXCR, one entry per CDR3 protein. Seen here are some 530,000 distinct CDR3 sequences, 20% to 25% observed once, and the top ten hold around 47%. The sample taken for sequencing was blood. This receptor was obtained from a woman in her 70s with Graves' ophthalmopathy. J is TRBJ2-5 and V is TRBV5-1, with 11 positions matching TRBD2. The CDR3: CASSFRTSGQETQYF. CDR3 nucleotide sequence: TGCGCCAGCAGCTTCAGGACTAGCGGGCAAGAGACCCAGTACTTC.